This TCR beta chain comes out of a study of shared clonotypes between healthy human individuals. Study-wide context: Per donor, three plates held CD4 naive cells, three held CD4 memory, two held CD8 naive and one held CD8 memory. General study findings and limits: Against clonotypes common to all four donors, non-shared ones had lower generation probabilities.

Germline V CDR1 and CDR2: SGHAT, FQNNGV. With 0 bases removed from V and 1 base from J, the gap between germline ends came to 13 bases. The CDR3 length is 18 residues. Concerning this clone: What it binds is unknown.

Clones were read by immunoSEQ multiplex PCR, and TCRdb kept only the in-frame ones, dropping some. Of about 1.1 million clones in the sample, 75% to 80% were seen once. Investigators divided CD4+ cells into CD45RA+ naive and CD45RA-negative memory subsets. The sequence was obtained from a man younger than 35 in good health. Some clones in this sample may be carry-over from other donors' samples. The specimen was memory CD4+ T cells from PBMCs. The subset denotes: CD45RA-negative fraction. This chain uses TRBV11-2 with TRBJ2-6; unclear D gene. The CDR3 here is CASSLDADTYSGANVLTF. The DNA of the CDR3 is TGTGCCAGCAGCTTAGATGCTGACACCTATTCTGGGGCCAACGTCCTGACTTTC.